This T cell receptor beta chain was sequenced in a study of shared clonotypes between healthy human individuals. Turning to the study itself: Serving as donors were two women and a few men, whose ages spanned 18 to 49. Per donor, CD8 memory used one plate, CD8 naive used two, CD4 memory used three and CD4 naive used three.

About this clone: Its antigen is still unknown.

The repertoire was sequenced with immunoSEQ multiplex PCR; TCRdb's copy has only in-frame clones and lacks some. Among roughly 2.5 million clones listed, more than 90% were seen once. Every donor, a Caucasian adult, lived in Nashville, Tennessee. CDR1 is LGHNT and CDR2 is FRNRAP in the germline V gene. The CDR3 runs 12 residues. Unmatched junction bases numbered 5, after V lost 5 bases and J lost 12 bases. General study findings and limits: Larger estimated richness was generally seen in naive subsets than in memory subsets.

The chain recombines TRBV12-5 with TRBJ2-1; 9 bases are shared with TRBD2. Sequenced input: naive CD4+ T cells sorted from blood. Subset reported: CD45RA+ positively selected. The source of this sequence is a young man in good health. CDR3 DNA sequence: TGTGCTAGTGGTGCCATAGCGGGAGCGCAGTTCTTC. Translation gives CASGAIAGAQFF.